The 17 T cell receptor beta chains below come from one sample, sequenced in a study of blood T cell repertoires in COVID-19 (TCRdb year 2020). Library method: the immunoSEQ multiplex PCR assay. Imported from immuneACCESS, the table was reduced by TCRdb to in-frame sequences with V and J called. These copies leave out some clones; in studies compared against another copy, an unresolved V gene accounts for under half, and the cause of the remainder is not known. The sample yields under 200,000 clones; around 87% were counted once. The ten largest make up about 22% of the sample. Sample: PBMCs or T cells enriched from blood (not recorded which). The origin of the receptors is a woman aged 40 to 50 in a cohort exposed to, infected with or recovered from COVID-19 (not recorded which).

This chain joins TRBV5-1 and TRBJ2-3; TRBD2 agrees at 7 bases. The CDR3 runs 15 residues. J lost 2 bases, V lost 3 bases, and 6 bases had no gene match. CDR1 is SGHRS and CDR2 is YFSETQ in the germline V gene. The CDR3 DNA sequence: TGCGCCAGCAGCTCTTGGGGACTAACCACAGATACGCAGTATTTT. It encodes CASSSWGLTTDTQYF.

The J gene is TRBJ2-2, the V gene TRBV19; 8 bases fit TRBD1. Per germline, CDR1 LNHDA and CDR2 SQIVND (reference sequence). The CDR3 spans 16 residues. Trimming cost V 4 bases and J 3 bases; bases outside gene matches: 7. The CDR3 coding sequence is TGTGCCAGTAGTAGAGCGACAGGGGTGGACACCGGGGAGCTGTTTTTT. Protein product: CASSRATGVDTGELFF.

This chain connects TRBV10-2 to TRBJ1-5, with no clear D. V was pared by 0 bases and J by 6 bases, with 9 bases between. This CDR3 is 14 amino acids long. Per the germline V gene, CDR1 is WSHSY and CDR2 is SAAADI. DNA for the CDR3: TGCGCCAGCAGTGAGTCTTCGCGGGCTCAGCCCCAGCATTTT. This gives the protein CASSESSRAQPQHF.

In regard to this clone: At one end the junction does not follow the germline gene, possibly because of a read error. The V gene is TRBV20-1, the J gene TRBJ2-7, with 12 bases fitting TRBD2. Germline V lookup: CDR1 DFQATT, CDR2 SNEGSKA (reference sequence). There are 10 residues in the CDR3. CDR3 region: CSAGLAGGIF. CDR3 in DNA: TGCAGTGCGGGACTAGCGGGCGGGATCTTC.

The chain uses TRBV4-3 and TRBJ2-6; D is ambiguous. The germline CDR1 and CDR2 sequences are LGHNA and YSLEER. This CDR3 comprises 16 residues. The germline V and J ends were trimmed by 0 bases and 0 bases, with 6 bases remaining between them. CDR3 sequence (DNA): TGCGCCAGCAGCCAAGACTCCTTCTCTGGGGCCAACGTCCTGACTTTC. Translation: CASSQDSFSGANVLTF.

V is TRBV19 and J is TRBJ2-2, with TRBD1 matching over 8 bases. V lost 6 bases, J lost 0 bases, and 6 bases stayed unmatched. Germline CDR1 and CDR2: LNHDA and SQIVND (reference sequence). The CDR3 consists of 16 residues. DNA of the CDR3: TGTGCCAGTAGGAACAGGGGGACTTCGAACACCGGGGAGCTGTTTTTT. Translated: CASRNRGTSNTGELFF.

The chain links TRBV3-1 (or the pseudogene TRBV3-2) to TRBJ2-7; 8 bases fit TRBD1. Germline loops: CDR1 LGHDT, CDR2 YNNKEL (reference sequence). Losses at the gene ends were 4 bases for V and 6 bases for J; bases not matched to a gene: 8. The CDR3 consists of 14 residues. The CDR3 protein is CASSRSQGAAEQYF. The DNA for the CDR3 is TGTGCCAGCAGCCGGAGCCAGGGGGCGGCCGAGCAGTACTTC.

CDR3 coding DNA: TGTGCCAGCAGCTTACCGACTCCTAGCTCCTACAATGAGCAGTTCTTC. The encoded protein is CASSLPTPSSYNEQFF. This chain connects TRBV11-3 to TRBJ2-1, with D unresolved. In germline, CDR1 is SGHNT, CDR2 YENEEA. V was trimmed by 2 bases and J by 0 bases, leaving 11 bases between them. CDR3 size: 16 residues.

The chain joins TRBV13 to TRBJ2-6; 7 bases line up with TRBD1. Germline trimming cut 4 bases from V and 0 bases from J; bases unmatched to any gene: 3. Germline CDR1 and CDR2: PRHDT and FYEKMQ (reference sequence). This CDR3 has 16 amino acids. In DNA, the CDR3 is TGTGCCAGCAGCTACGACAGGGTCTCTGGGGCCAACGTCCTGACTTTC. Its protein product is CASSYDRVSGANVLTF.

This clone was detected only once. The V gene is TRBV2, the J gene TRBJ2-1, with TRBD2 identical over 14 bases. CDR3 size: 17 residues. V lost 6 bases, J lost 4 bases, and 8 bases stayed unmatched. The V gene's germline CDR1 is SNHLY and CDR2 FYNNEI. The CDR3 protein is CASSEYGTSGGYNEQFF. In DNA form, the CDR3 reads TGTGCCAGCAGCGAATACGGGACTAGCGGGGGTTACAATGAGCAGTTCTTC.

The V gene is TRBV6-5, the J gene TRBJ1-3; D remains ambiguous. With 0 bases removed from V and 3 bases from J, the gap between germline ends came to 9 bases. Germline loops: CDR1 MNHEY, CDR2 SVGAGI. The CDR3 is made up of 15 amino acids. DNA of the CDR3: TGTGCCAGCAGTTACTCGAGGGCAGGTGGAAACACCATATATTTT. Translation: CASSYSRAGGNTIYF.

The V and J genes are TRBV28 and TRBJ1-2, with D uncertain. The CDR3 extends over 15 amino acids. Germline CDR1 reads MDHEN; CDR2 reads SYDVKM. V lost 1 base to trimming and J lost 4 bases, with 13 bases between them. CDR3 sequence reads: CASSLYRTLGYGYTF. CDR3 DNA: TGTGCCAGCAGTTTATACAGAACCCTTGGCTATGGCTACACCTTC.

V is TRBV4-1 and J is TRBJ1-3, with D unresolved. Germline-derived CDR1 and CDR2 are MGHRA and YSYEKL. The CDR3 is made up of 13 amino acids. The ends were cut back, 5 bases at V and 8 bases at J, with 13 bases in the middle. CDR3 sequence: CASSKSPGDTIYF. For the CDR3, the DNA is TGCGCCAGCAGCAAAAGTCCCGGTGACACCATATATTTT.

The V call is TRBV6-5, the J call TRBJ1-1; TRBD1 agrees at 7 bases. The J segment lost 9 bases and the V segment lost 6 bases, leaving 10 bases of the junction unmatched. Germline CDR1 MNHEY, CDR2 SVGAGI. The CDR3 is 13 residues long. The CDR3 bases are TGTGCCAGCAGAACCCCGGGACAGCCTAAAGCTTTCTTT. The encoded protein is CASRTPGQPKAFF.

The chain links TRBV15 to TRBJ1-3, with unresolved D. The CDR3 runs to 15 residues. Germline V gene lookup returns CDR1 LNHNV and CDR2 YYDKDF (reference sequence). The ends were cut back, 1 base at V and 0 bases at J, with 7 bases in the middle. The CDR3 is CATSRGSGSGNTIYF. The DNA of the CDR3 is TGTGCCACCAGCAGAGGATCCGGCTCTGGAAACACCATATATTTT.

The J gene is TRBJ1-5, the V gene TRBV19, with D possibly matching TRBD1 (6 bases). V was shortened by 6 bases and J by 2 bases, with 14 bases between the two germline ends. The CDR3 extends over 15 amino acids. Germline CDR1 LNHDA, CDR2 SQIVND (reference sequence). The CDR3 is CASSSTGRGNQPQHF. CDR3 DNA: TGTGCCAGTAGCAGCACAGGGCGAGGCAATCAGCCCCAGCATTTT.

V is TRBV10-1 and J is TRBJ1-5; 7 bases are shared with TRBD1. Germline V gene lookup returns CDR1 WNHNN and CDR2 SYGVQD (reference sequence). This CDR3 is built from 15 residues. The V gene end was trimmed by 8 bases and the J gene end by 0 bases; junction bases not matched to a gene: 7. Here the CDR3 DNA reads TGCGCCAGCTCGGGACAGACCTTTAGCAATCAGCCCCAGCATTTT. This codes for CASSGQTFSNQPQHF.